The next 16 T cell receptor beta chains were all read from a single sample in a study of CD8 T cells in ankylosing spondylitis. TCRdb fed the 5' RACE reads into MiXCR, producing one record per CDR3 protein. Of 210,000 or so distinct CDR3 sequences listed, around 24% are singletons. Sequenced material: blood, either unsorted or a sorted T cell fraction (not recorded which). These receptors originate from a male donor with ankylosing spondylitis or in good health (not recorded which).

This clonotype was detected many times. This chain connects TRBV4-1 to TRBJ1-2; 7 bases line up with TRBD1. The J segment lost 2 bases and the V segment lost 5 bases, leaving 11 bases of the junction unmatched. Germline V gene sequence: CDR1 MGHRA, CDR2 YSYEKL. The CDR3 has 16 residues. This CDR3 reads CASSKTGAQHNYGYTF. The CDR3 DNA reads TGCGCCAGCAGCAAAACAGGGGCGCAACACAACTATGGCTACACCTTC.

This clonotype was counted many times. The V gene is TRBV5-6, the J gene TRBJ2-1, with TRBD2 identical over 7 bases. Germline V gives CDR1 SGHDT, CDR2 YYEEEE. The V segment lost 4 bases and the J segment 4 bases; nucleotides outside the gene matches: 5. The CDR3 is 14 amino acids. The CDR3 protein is CASSVGTTYNEQFF. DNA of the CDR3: TGTGCCAGCAGCGTGGGGACTACATACAATGAGCAGTTCTTC.

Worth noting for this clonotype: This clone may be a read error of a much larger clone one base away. DNA of the CDR3: TGTGCCATCAGTGCCGCAGGGGTTGAAAAACTGTTTTTT. This gives the protein CAISAAGVEKLFF. The chain links TRBV25-1 to TRBJ1-4; possibly TRBD1 for D (6 bases). Germline CDR1 is MGHDK and CDR2 is SYGVNS. The CDR3 runs 13 residues.

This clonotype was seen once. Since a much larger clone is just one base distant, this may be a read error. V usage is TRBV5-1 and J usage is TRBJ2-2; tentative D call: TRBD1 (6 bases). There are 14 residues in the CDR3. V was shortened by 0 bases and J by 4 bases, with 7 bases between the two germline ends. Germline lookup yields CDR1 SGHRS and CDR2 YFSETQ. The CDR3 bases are TGCGCCAGCAGCTTGGACAGGGCCACCGGGGAGCTGTTTTTT. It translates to CASSLDRATGELFF.

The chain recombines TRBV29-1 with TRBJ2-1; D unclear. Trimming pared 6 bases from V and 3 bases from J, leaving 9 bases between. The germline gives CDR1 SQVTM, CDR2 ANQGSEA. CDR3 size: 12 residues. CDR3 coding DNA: TGCAGCGTCCCGACCTACTACAATGAGCAGTTCTTC. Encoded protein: CSVPTYYNEQFF.

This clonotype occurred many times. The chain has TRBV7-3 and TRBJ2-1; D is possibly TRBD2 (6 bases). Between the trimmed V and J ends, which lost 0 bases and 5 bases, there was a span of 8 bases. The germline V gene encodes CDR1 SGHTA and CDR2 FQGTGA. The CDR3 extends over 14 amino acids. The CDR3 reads CASSLTGGNNEQFF. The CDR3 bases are TGTGCCAGCAGCTTAACGGGAGGTAACAATGAGCAGTTCTTC. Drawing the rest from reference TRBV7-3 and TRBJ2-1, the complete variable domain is GAGVSQTPSNKVTEKGKYVELRCDPISGHTALYWYRQSLGQGPEFLIYFQGTGAADDSGLPNDRFFAVRPEGSVSTLKIQRTERGDSAVYLCASSLTGGNNEQFFGPGTRLTVL.

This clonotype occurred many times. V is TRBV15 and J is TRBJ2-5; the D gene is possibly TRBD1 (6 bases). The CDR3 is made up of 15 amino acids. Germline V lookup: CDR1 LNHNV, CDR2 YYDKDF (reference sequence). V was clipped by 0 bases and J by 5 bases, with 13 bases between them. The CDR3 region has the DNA TGTGCCACCAGCAGAGAGGCAGGGGTTAGCGAGACCCAGTACTTC. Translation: CATSREAGVSETQYF.

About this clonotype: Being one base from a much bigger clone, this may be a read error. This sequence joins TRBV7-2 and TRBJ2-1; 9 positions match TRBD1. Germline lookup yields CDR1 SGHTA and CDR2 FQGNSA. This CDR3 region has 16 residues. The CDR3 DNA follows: TGTGCCATCAGCTCGGGTCCCGGGACAGGGTACAATGAGCAGTTCTTC. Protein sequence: CAISSGPGTGYNEQFF.

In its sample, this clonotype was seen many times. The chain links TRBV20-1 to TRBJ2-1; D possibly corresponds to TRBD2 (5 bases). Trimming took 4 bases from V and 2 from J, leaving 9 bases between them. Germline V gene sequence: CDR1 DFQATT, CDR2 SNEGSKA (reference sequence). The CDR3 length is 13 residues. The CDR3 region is CSAIEGAYNEQFF. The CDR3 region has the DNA TGCAGTGCTATTGAGGGAGCCTACAATGAGCAGTTCTTC.

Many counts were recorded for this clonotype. CDR3 bases: TGTGCCAGCAGACCCGGCGTAGCGGGACACAATGAGCAGTTCTTC. It specifies CASRPGVAGHNEQFF. The rearrangement links TRBV6-1 to TRBJ2-1; 8 positions agree with TRBD2. Germline V CDR1 and CDR2: MNHNS, SASEGT. J gave up 5 bases and V 6 bases, and 9 bases lay outside the gene matches. This CDR3 region has 15 residues.

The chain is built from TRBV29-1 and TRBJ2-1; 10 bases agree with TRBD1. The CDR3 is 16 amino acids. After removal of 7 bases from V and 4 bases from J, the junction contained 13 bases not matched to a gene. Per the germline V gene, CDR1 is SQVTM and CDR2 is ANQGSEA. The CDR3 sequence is CSATPLRDRGYNEQFF. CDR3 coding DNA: TGCAGCGCTACTCCCCTCCGGGACAGGGGTTACAATGAGCAGTTCTTC.

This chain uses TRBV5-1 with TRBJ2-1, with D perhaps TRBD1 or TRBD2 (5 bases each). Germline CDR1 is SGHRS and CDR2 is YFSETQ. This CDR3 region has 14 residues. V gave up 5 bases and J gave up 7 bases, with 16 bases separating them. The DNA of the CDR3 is TGCGCCAGCAGGAGGGGTGAGGGCATGAATGAGCAGTTCTTC. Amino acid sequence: CASRRGEGMNEQFF.

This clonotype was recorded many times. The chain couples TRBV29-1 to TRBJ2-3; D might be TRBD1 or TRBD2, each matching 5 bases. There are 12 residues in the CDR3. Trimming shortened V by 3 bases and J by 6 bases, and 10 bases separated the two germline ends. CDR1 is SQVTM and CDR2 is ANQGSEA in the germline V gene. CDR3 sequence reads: CSVDGGLDTQYF. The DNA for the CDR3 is TGCAGCGTTGATGGGGGTCTGGATACGCAGTATTTT.

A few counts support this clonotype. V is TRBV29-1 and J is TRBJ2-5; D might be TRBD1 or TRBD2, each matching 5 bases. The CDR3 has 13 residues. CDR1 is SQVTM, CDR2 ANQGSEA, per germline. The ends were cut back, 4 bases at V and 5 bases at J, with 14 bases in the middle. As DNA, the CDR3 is TGCAGCGTTGCGGGGACGGTTGGGGAGACCCAGTACTTC. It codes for CSVAGTVGETQYF.

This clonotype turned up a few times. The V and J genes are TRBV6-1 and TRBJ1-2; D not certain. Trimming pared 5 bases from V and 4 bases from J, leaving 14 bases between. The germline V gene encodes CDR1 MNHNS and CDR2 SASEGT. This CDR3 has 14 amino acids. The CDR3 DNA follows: TGTGCCAGCAGTCCGAGGGAAATGAGCTATGGCTACACCTTC. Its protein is CASSPREMSYGYTF.

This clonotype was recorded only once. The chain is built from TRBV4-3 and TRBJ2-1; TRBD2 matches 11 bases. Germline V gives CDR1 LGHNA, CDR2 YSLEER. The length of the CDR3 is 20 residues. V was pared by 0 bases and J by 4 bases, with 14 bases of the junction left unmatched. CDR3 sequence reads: CASSQDGGASGRPIYNEQFF. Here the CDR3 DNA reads TGCGCCAGCAGCCAAGATGGCGGGGCTAGCGGGAGGCCCATTTACAATGAGCAGTTCTTC.